This T cell receptor beta chain is from a study of blood T cell repertoires in COVID-19. Study-wide background: Specimens from acute and convalescent COVID-19 originated in the United States, Italy and Spain.

Looked up from germline, CDR1 is SQVTM and CDR2 is ANQGSEA. The length of the CDR3 is 14 residues. Losses at the gene ends were 5 bases for V and 1 base for J; bases not matched to a gene: 6. Authors' methods: Amplifying reference gene primers gave estimates of nucleated cell counts. Repertoires were generated with immunoSEQ multiplex PCR, while TCRdb's copy carries only in-frame clones and drops some. V, J and clone size derive from that table, while D and trimming were established from the DNA sequence. The repertoire holds 200,000 to 250,000 clones, with around three quarters as singletons. The chain combines TRBV29-1 with TRBJ2-3, with 7 bases that match TRBD1. The sample taken for sequencing was peripheral blood. This TCR was recovered from a woman in her 70s with acute or convalescent COVID-19. CDR3 region: CSVRRQGGTDTQYF. In DNA, the CDR3 is TGCAGCGTTAGAAGACAGGGTGGCACAGATACGCAGTATTTT.